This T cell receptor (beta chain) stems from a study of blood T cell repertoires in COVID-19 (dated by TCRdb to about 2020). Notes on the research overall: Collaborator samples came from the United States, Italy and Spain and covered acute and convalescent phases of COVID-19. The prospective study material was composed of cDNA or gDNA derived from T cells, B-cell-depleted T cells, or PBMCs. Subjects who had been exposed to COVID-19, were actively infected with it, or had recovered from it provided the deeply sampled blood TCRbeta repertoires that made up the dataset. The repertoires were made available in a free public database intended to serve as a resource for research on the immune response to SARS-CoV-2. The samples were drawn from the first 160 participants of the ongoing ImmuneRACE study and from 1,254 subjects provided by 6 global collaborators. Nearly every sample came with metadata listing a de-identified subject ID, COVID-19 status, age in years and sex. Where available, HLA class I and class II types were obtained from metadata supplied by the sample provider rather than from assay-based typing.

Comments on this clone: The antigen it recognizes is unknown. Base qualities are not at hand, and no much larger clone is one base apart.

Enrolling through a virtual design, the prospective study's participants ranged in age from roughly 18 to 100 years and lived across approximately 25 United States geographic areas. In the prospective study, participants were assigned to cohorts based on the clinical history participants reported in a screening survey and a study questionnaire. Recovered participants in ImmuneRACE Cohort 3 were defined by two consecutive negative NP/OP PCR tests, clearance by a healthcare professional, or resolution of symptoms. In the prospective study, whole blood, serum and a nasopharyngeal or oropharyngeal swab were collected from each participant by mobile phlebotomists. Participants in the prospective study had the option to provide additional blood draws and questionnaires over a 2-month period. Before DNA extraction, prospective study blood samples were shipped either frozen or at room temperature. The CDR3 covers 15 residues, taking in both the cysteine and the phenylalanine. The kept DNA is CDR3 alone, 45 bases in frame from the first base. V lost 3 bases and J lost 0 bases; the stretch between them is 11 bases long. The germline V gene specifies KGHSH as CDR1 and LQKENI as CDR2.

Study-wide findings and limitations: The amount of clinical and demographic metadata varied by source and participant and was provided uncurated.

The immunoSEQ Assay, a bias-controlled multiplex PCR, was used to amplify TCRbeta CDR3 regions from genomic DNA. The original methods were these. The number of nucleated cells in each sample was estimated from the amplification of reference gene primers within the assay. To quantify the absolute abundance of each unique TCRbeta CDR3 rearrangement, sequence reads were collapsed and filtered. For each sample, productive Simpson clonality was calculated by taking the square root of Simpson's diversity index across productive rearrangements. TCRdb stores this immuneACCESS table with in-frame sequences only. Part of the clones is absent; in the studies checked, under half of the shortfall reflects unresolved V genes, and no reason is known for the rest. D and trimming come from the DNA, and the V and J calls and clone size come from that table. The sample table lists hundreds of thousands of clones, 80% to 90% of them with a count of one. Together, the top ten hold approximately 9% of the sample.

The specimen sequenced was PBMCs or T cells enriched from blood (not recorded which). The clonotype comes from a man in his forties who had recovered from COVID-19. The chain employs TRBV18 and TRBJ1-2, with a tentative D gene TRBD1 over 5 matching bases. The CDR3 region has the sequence CASSPAGFANYGYTF. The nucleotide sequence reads TGTGCCAGCTCACCTGCAGGGTTCGCTAACTATGGCTACACCTTC.